Listed here are 16 T cell receptor beta chains from one sample, sequenced in a study of T-cell memory formation after mild COVID-19. MiXCR, applied by TCRdb to the 5' RACE reads, yields one record per CDR3 protein. The sample comprises some 14,000 distinct CDR3 sequences, about 12% of which are singletons, and about 52% rests with the top ten. The source material was PBMCs or a T cell subset sorted from them (not recorded which). Receptors originate from an adult woman who had mild COVID-19 (a few samples of this study predate the infection). Cell type and time point are not known.

This clonotype was found many times. This sequence joins TRBV7-6 and TRBJ2-2; D unresolved. Germline CDR1 SGHVS, CDR2 FNYEAQ. The ends were cut back, 1 base at V and 1 base at J, with 10 bases in the middle. The CDR3 covers 16 residues. For the CDR3, the DNA is TGTGCCAGCAGCTTAGGGAACAGCATGAACACCGGGGAGCTGTTTTTT. It codes for CASSLGNSMNTGELFF.

This clonotype was seen at least ten times. The rearrangement links TRBV4-1 to TRBJ1-1; D is unclear. The length of the CDR3 is 16 residues. Trimming cost V 1 base and J 4 bases, with 16 bases left between them. The V gene's germline CDR1 is MGHRA and CDR2 YSYEKL. For the CDR3, the DNA is TGCGCCAGCAGCCAAGTTACTCGGGAGTCGGTCACTGAAGCTTTCTTT. Amino acids: CASSQVTRESVTEAFF.

This clonotype is deemed medium-sized. The chain joins TRBV12-3 or TRBV12-4 to TRBJ2-5, with D unresolved. Deletions cut 1 base from V and 4 bases from J, with 7 bases between. CDR3 length equals 13 residues. As DNA, the CDR3 is TGTGCCAGCAGTTTAGGGCCTGGAGAGACCCAGTACTTC. It codes for CASSLGPGETQYF.

In its sample, this clonotype was seen many times. This sequence joins TRBV12-3 or TRBV12-4 and TRBJ2-7; 7 bases line up with TRBD2. V trimming: 2 bases; J trimming: 2 bases; junction bases outside the gene matches: 3. The CDR3 consists of 14 residues. The DNA of the CDR3 is TGTGCCAGCAGTTTAAGCGGGAAAGCCTACGAGCAGTACTTC. Amino acid sequence: CASSLSGKAYEQYF.

Ten or more counts support this clonotype. V is TRBV6-5 and J is TRBJ2-7; D call uncertain. V was cut by 2 bases and J by 7 bases, with 18 bases left in between. CDR3 length equals 15 residues. Per germline, CDR1 MNHEY and CDR2 SVGAGI. The chain's CDR3 is CASSYPGQTFFEQYF. The DNA of the CDR3 is TGTGCCAGCAGTTACCCCGGCCAGACCTTTTTTGAGCAGTACTTC.

This clonotype was recorded at least ten times. This sequence joins TRBV6-5 and TRBJ2-1; 8 bases are a match to TRBD2. This CDR3 is built from 14 residues. The junction had 4 bases not matched to a gene; V was cut back by 6 bases and J by 3 bases. Looked up from germline, CDR1 is MNHEY and CDR2 is SVGAGI. CDR3 in amino acids: CASSTSGDYNEQFF. The CDR3 DNA sequence: TGTGCCAGCAGCACTAGCGGAGACTACAATGAGCAGTTCTTC.

This clonotype was seen repeatedly, ten times or more. The chain joins TRBV5-1 to TRBJ2-7; 8 bases agree with TRBD1. Losses at the gene ends were 5 bases for V and 6 bases for J; bases not matched to a gene: 13. CDR3 size: 15 residues. Germline-derived CDR1 and CDR2 are SGHRS and YFSETQ. CDR3 sequence: CASRVAGTGSVEQYF. The DNA of the CDR3 is TGCGCCAGCAGGGTTGCCGGGACAGGCAGTGTCGAGCAGTACTTC.

In its sample, this clonotype was seen many times. V gene TRBV12-3 or TRBV12-4 combines with J gene TRBJ2-3; a weak D match, TRBD2 (6 bases). V dropped 6 bases and J dropped 4 bases, with 14 bases sitting between them. The CDR3 sequence is 14 residues long. CDR3 nucleotide sequence: TGTGCCAGCAGCCCCCACGGGGGTGCAGATACGCAGTATTTT. Translation gives CASSPHGGADTQYF.

The rearrangement joins TRBV12-3 or TRBV12-4 to TRBJ2-3; the D call may be TRBD1 or TRBD2 (6 bases each). This CDR3 comprises 16 residues. Deletions cut 8 bases from V and 2 bases from J, with 20 bases between. The CDR3 nucleotides read TGTGCCAGCGGCAAACAGGGCGCGGGGAACACAGATACGCAGTATTTT. Translated, it gives CASGKQGAGNTDTQYF.

This clonotype was picked up many times. The rearrangement uses TRBV7-2 and TRBJ1-5, with TRBD1 as a possible D gene (6 bases). V gave up 5 bases and J gave up 7 bases, with 15 bases separating them. Germline values: CDR1 SGHTA, CDR2 FQGNSA. CDR3 size: 14 residues. CDR3 region: CASSEVGAGQPQHF. The CDR3, as DNA: TGTGCCAGCAGCGAAGTGGGGGCGGGACAGCCCCAGCATTTT.

This clonotype was seen many times. The V and J genes are TRBV7-6 and TRBJ1-3, with 11 positions matching TRBD1. The trim removed 5 bases at V and 0 bases at J, leaving 12 bases unmatched. Germline V gene data show CDR1 as SGHVS and CDR2 as FNYEAQ. The CDR3 spans 19 residues. CDR3 nucleotides: TGTGCCAGCAGCACCGGGGACAGGGGGTTCCGAGACTCTGGAAACACCATATATTTT. It yields the protein CASSTGDRGFRDSGNTIYF.

This clonotype has a count of ten or more. The gene calls are TRBV11-3 and TRBJ2-5; weak D call: TRBD2 (6 bases). CDR1 is SGHNT, CDR2 YENEEA, per germline. The V end was cut by 5 bases, the J end by 5 bases, with 6 bases between. This CDR3 has 11 amino acids. This CDR3 reads CASSRGETQYF. CDR3 coding DNA: TGTGCCAGCAGCCGGGGGGAGACCCAGTACTTC.

This clonotype has just a few counts. The chain has TRBV14 and TRBJ1-2, with TRBD1 matching over 9 bases. The germline V gene encodes CDR1 SGHDN and CDR2 FVKESK. The J segment lost 2 bases and the V segment lost 5 bases, leaving 0 bases of the junction unmatched. This CDR3 spans 13 amino acids. The CDR3, as DNA: TGTGCCAGCAGCGGGACAGGGAACTATGGCTACACCTTC. Translated: CASSGTGNYGYTF.

In its sample, this clonotype was seen many times. CDR3 in amino acids: CASSFPGGVLSDTQYF. CDR3 coding DNA: TGTGCCAGCAGCTTCCCGGGAGGGGTGCTTTCGGATACGCAGTATTTT. The chain carries TRBV7-9 and TRBJ2-3; TRBD2 agrees at 8 bases. CDR1 and CDR2 (germline): SEHNR, FQNEAQ (reference sequence). The ends lost 3 bases at V and 6 bases at J; junction bases unmatched: 11. The CDR3 covers 16 residues.

In its sample, this clonotype was seen many times. The chain links TRBV4-2 to TRBJ2-4; 9 bases fit TRBD2. Germline CDR1 reads LGHNA; CDR2 reads YNFKEQ. The CDR3 loop spans 20 amino acids. The V and J ends lost 0 bases and 1 base, in that order; junction bases with no gene match: 13. The CDR3 sequence is CASSQEGLAGMYMAKNIQYF. CDR3 bases: TGTGCCAGCAGCCAAGAGGGGCTAGCGGGGATGTATATGGCCAAAAACATTCAGTACTTC.

The sample holds many counts of this clonotype. This chain connects TRBV9 to TRBJ1-2; 8 nucleotides match TRBD1. Germline values: CDR1 SGDLS, CDR2 YYNGEE. The CDR3 consists of 14 residues. V lost 4 bases, J lost 4 bases, and 6 bases stayed unmatched. CDR3 in DNA: TGTGCCAGCAGCAAAGACAGGGGATTCTATGGCTACACCTTC. As protein: CASSKDRGFYGYTF.